Listed below are T cell receptor beta chains from one sample, sequenced in a study of CXCR3-negative and CXCR3-positive naive CD8 T cells. TCRdb reanalyzed the 5' RACE reads, giving one entry per CDR3 protein sequence and no DNA. This sample's clone table lists about 30,000 distinct CDR3 sequences. Material: memory CD8+ T cells from blood. Source of these receptors: a human donor in good health. Some clones in this sample may be carry-over from other donors' samples. Each CDR3 is given with its conserved first and last residue. Expanded clones get a size class; other rows say once, few or many, or leave the size out.

cdr3_aa: CSVLGGAALNTEAFF
v_call: TRBV29-1
j_call: TRBJ1-1
clone_size: NA

cdr3_aa: CASMVGPGLTYNEQFF
v_call: TRBV10-1
j_call: TRBJ2-1
clone_size: medium-sized

cdr3_aa: CAISDWTSGYNEQFF
v_call: TRBV10-3
j_call: TRBJ2-1
clone_size: NA

cdr3_aa: CASSLGQTGEFYEQYF
v_call: TRBV7-9
j_call: TRBJ2-7
clone_size: NA

cdr3_aa: CASSPGPNEQFF
v_call: TRBV12-3/TRBV12-4
j_call: TRBJ2-1
clone_size: NA

cdr3_aa: CASSTDRTSGTYEQYF
v_call: TRBV9
j_call: TRBJ2-7
clone_size: NA

cdr3_aa: CSVVNGAGEQYF
v_call: TRBV29-1
j_call: TRBJ2-7
clone_size: NA

cdr3_aa: CASSPGTGYSYEQYF
v_call: TRBV7-9
j_call: TRBJ2-7
clone_size: NA

cdr3_aa: CSARDREYGYTF
v_call: TRBV20-1
j_call: TRBJ1-2
clone_size: NA

cdr3_aa: CASSQEVLGTLVREQYF
v_call: TRBV4-3
j_call: TRBJ2-7
clone_size: NA

cdr3_aa: CASNQGDRGFYEQFF
v_call: TRBV7-2
j_call: TRBJ2-1
clone_size: NA

cdr3_aa: CSAPGLAYEQYF
v_call: TRBV20-1
j_call: TRBJ2-7
clone_size: NA

cdr3_aa: CGSSLDEDTQYF
v_call: TRBV7-6
j_call: TRBJ2-3
clone_size: NA

cdr3_aa: CASSYFNGGRDEQYF
v_call: TRBV6-2/TRBV6-3
j_call: TRBJ2-7
clone_size: NA

cdr3_aa: CASRVGADEQFF
v_call: TRBV19
j_call: TRBJ2-1
clone_size: NA

cdr3_aa: CSVTWGNTEAFF
v_call: TRBV29-1
j_call: TRBJ1-1
clone_size: NA

cdr3_aa: CASSFRDPATNEKLFF
v_call: TRBV5-6
j_call: TRBJ1-4
clone_size: NA

cdr3_aa: CASSLNRVYGYTF
v_call: TRBV7-8
j_call: TRBJ1-2
clone_size: NA

cdr3_aa: CASSLLGGAGTEAFF
v_call: TRBV7-3
j_call: TRBJ1-1
clone_size: medium-sized

cdr3_aa: CSVRGGGDHEQYF
v_call: TRBV29-1
j_call: TRBJ2-7
clone_size: NA

cdr3_aa: CAISEGQGGTEAFF
v_call: TRBV10-3
j_call: TRBJ1-1
clone_size: NA

cdr3_aa: CSVEIWGGEGSIQYF
v_call: TRBV29-1
j_call: TRBJ2-4
clone_size: NA

cdr3_aa: CASSRDANLRVETQYF
v_call: TRBV18
j_call: TRBJ2-5
clone_size: NA

cdr3_aa: CASSLTGAGNEQFF
v_call: TRBV12-3/TRBV12-4
j_call: TRBJ2-1
clone_size: NA

cdr3_aa: CATGIVTYEQYF
v_call: TRBV12-3/TRBV12-4
j_call: TRBJ2-7
clone_size: NA

cdr3_aa: CASSSSNFPLQPQHF
v_call: TRBV12-3/TRBV12-4
j_call: TRBJ1-5
clone_size: NA

cdr3_aa: CSAPTGPQETQYF
v_call: TRBV29-1
j_call: TRBJ2-5
clone_size: NA

cdr3_aa: CASRRDMAYEQYF
v_call: TRBV28
j_call: TRBJ2-7
clone_size: NA

cdr3_aa: CASSPDRGSSYNEQFF
v_call: TRBV7-3
j_call: TRBJ2-1
clone_size: NA

cdr3_aa: CASSVRQVEAFF
v_call: TRBV12-3/TRBV12-4
j_call: TRBJ1-1
clone_size: NA

cdr3_aa: CSVGSQTNYGYTF
v_call: TRBV29-1
j_call: TRBJ1-2
clone_size: NA

cdr3_aa: CASSYTGGRATSGDYNEQFF
v_call: TRBV7-6
j_call: TRBJ2-1
clone_size: medium-sized

cdr3_aa: CSARSGGGTDTQYF
v_call: TRBV20-1
j_call: TRBJ2-3
clone_size: NA

cdr3_aa: CASSTGTGSEAFF
v_call: TRBV7-9
j_call: TRBJ1-1
clone_size: NA

cdr3_aa: CASSWTGGSYEQYF
v_call: TRBV28
j_call: TRBJ2-7
clone_size: NA

cdr3_aa: CASRLHGGMNTEAFF
v_call: TRBV5-1
j_call: TRBJ1-1
clone_size: NA

cdr3_aa: CSAIKPSVGRDRGEFRWDTEAFF
v_call: TRBV20-1
j_call: TRBJ1-1
clone_size: medium-sized

cdr3_aa: CASSPRDILDTQYF
v_call: TRBV3-1
j_call: TRBJ2-3
clone_size: NA

cdr3_aa: CASSLWYVSYEQYF
v_call: TRBV5-5
j_call: TRBJ2-7
clone_size: NA

cdr3_aa: CSVRGRGTDTQYF
v_call: TRBV29-1
j_call: TRBJ2-3
clone_size: NA

cdr3_aa: CASSLGLNYGYTF
v_call: TRBV12-3/TRBV12-4
j_call: TRBJ1-2
clone_size: NA

cdr3_aa: CASSQDHRGSSYEQYF
v_call: TRBV4-2
j_call: TRBJ2-7
clone_size: NA

cdr3_aa: CASSPLIGGIYEQYF
v_call: TRBV5-1
j_call: TRBJ2-7
clone_size: NA

cdr3_aa: CASSFYGGGSIDTQYF
v_call: TRBV7-8
j_call: TRBJ2-3
clone_size: NA

cdr3_aa: CASIQGGDEQFF
v_call: TRBV7-9
j_call: TRBJ2-1
clone_size: NA